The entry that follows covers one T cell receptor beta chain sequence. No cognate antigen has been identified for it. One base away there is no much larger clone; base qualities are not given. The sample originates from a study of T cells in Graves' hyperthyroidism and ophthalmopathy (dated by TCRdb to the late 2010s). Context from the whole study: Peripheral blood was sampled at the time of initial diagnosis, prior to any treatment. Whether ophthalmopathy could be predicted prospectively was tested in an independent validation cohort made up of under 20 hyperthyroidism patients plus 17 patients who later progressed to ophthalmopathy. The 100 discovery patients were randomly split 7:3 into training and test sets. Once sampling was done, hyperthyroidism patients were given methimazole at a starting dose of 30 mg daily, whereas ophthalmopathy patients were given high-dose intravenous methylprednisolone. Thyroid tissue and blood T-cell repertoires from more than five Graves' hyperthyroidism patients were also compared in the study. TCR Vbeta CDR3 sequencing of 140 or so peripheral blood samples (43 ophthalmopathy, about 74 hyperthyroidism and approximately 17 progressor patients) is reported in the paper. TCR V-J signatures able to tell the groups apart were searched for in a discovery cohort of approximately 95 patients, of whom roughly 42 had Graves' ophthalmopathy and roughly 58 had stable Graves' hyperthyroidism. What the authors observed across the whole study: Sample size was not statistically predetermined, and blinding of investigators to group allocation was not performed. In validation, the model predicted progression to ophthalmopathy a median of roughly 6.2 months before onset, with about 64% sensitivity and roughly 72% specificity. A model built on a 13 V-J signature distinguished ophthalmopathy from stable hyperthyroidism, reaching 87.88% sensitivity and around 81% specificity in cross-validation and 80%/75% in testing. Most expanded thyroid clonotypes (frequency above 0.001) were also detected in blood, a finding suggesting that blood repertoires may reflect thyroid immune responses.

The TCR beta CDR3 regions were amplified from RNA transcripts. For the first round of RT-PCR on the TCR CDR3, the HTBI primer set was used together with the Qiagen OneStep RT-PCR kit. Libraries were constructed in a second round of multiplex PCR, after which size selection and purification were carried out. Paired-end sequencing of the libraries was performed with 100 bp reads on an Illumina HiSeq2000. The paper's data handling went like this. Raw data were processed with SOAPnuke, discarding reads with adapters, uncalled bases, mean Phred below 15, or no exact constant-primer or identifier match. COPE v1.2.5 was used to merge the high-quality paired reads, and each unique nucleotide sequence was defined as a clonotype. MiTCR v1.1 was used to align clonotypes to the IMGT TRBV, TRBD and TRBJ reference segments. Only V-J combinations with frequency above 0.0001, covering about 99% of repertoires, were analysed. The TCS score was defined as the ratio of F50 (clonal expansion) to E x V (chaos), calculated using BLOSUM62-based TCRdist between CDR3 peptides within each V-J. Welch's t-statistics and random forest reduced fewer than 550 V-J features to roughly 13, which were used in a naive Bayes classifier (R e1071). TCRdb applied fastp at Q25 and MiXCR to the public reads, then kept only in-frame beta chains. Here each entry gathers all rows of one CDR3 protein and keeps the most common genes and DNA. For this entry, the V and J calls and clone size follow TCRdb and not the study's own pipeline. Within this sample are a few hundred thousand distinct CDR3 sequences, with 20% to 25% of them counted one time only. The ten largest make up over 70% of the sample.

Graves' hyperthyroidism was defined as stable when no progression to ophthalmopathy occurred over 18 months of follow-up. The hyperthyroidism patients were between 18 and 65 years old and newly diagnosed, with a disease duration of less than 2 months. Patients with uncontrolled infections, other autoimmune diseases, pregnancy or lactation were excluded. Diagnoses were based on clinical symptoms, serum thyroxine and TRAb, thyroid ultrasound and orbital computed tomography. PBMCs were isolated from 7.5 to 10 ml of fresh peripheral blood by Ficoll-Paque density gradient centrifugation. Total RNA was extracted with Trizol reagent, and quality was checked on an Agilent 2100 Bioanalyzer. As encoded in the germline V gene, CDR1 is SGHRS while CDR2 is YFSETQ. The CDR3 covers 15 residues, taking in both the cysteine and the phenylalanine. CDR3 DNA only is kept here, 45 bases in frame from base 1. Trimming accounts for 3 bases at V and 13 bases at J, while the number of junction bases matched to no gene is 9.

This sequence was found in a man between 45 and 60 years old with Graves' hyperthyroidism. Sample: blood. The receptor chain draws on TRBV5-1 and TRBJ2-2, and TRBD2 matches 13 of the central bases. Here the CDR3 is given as CASSYGLAGEDVLFF. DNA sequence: TGCGCCAGCAGCTATGGACTAGCGGGGGAGGATGTGCTGTTTTTT.